This TCR beta chain was captured by sequencing in a study of OX40 agonist ivuxolimab in advanced cancers. Study in general: Intravenous ivuxolimab at 0.01 to 10 mg/kg was given to patients every 2 weeks.

This table comes from immunoSEQ multiplex PCR, and its TCRdb copy is limited to in-frame clones, with some not included. This table holds fewer than 100,000 clones, roughly nine tenths found once. Trimming removed 4 bases at V and 0 bases at J, with 12 bases between. Per the germline V gene, CDR1 is MNHNS and CDR2 is SASEGT. This CDR3 region has 16 residues. The source was CD4+ or CD8+ T cells sorted from blood, collected in a trial of the OX40 agonist ivuxolimab. This rearrangement joins TRBV6-1 to TRBJ2-2, with no clear D. The sequence was obtained from an adult with an advanced solid tumor such as melanoma, head and neck, liver or kidney cancer. The CDR3, as DNA: TGTGCCAGCAGTGGTCGTGTGGCGGCGAACACCGGGGAGCTGTTTTTT. Protein sequence: CASSGRVAANTGELFF.